These 13 T cell receptor beta chains share one sample of origin, sequenced in a study of shared clonotypes between healthy human individuals. The data were produced by immunoSEQ multiplex PCR, yet TCRdb's version contains in-frame clones alone and is incomplete. The table has some 1,100,000 clones, approximately 80% seen once. Sequencing input: memory CD4+ T cells from PBMCs. Subset indicated: CD45RA-negative fraction. Receptors originate from a man younger than 30 in good health. Some clones in this sample may be carry-over from other donors' samples.

CDR3 sequence: CASSVTGFYYYEQYF. CDR3 nucleotides: TGTGCCAGCAGTGTCACCGGGTTTTACTACTACGAGCAGTACTTC. V gene TRBV6-1 combines with J gene TRBJ2-7; D is unclear. Germline values: CDR1 MNHNS, CDR2 SASEGT. V lost 4 bases and J 3 bases, leaving 16 bases between the germline ends. The CDR3 covers 15 residues.

The V gene is TRBV18, the J gene TRBJ2-7, with TRBD2 identical over 9 bases. Germline loops: CDR1 KGHSH, CDR2 LQKENI. The CDR3 is made up of 15 amino acids. The V gene end was trimmed by 1 base and the J gene end by 6 bases; junction bases not matched to a gene: 7. The CDR3 sequence is CASSPLLAGPGEQYF. Written as DNA, the CDR3 is TGTGCCAGCTCACCACTCCTAGCGGGACCCGGCGAGCAGTACTTC.

Turning to this clone: This CDR3 is also generated by other DNA sequences in the sample. The genes are TRBV9 and TRBJ2-5; tentatively, D is TRBD1 (6 bases). This CDR3 comprises 14 residues. Looked up from germline, CDR1 is SGDLS and CDR2 is YYNGEE. V was cut by 4 bases and J by 1 base, with 11 bases left in between. The CDR3 region is CASSPGQLQETQYF. The DNA of the CDR3 is TGTGCCAGCAGCCCCGGACAGCTCCAAGAGACCCAGTACTTC.

CDR3: CASSRTGTNEKLFF. In DNA form, the CDR3 reads TGTGCCAGCAGTCGGACAGGGACTAATGAAAAACTGTTTTTT. The chain couples TRBV6-5 to TRBJ1-4; 8 bases match TRBD1. The CDR3 loop spans 14 amino acids. Trimming took 5 bases from V and 2 from J; bases not matched to a gene: 1. Per the germline V gene, CDR1 is MNHEY and CDR2 is SVGAGI.

As for this clone: The same CDR3 also results from other DNA sequences found in this sample. The chain recombines TRBV9 with TRBJ2-5; D is possibly TRBD1 (6 bases). Trimming removed 3 bases at V and 5 bases at J, with 11 bases between. CDR1 SGDLS and CDR2 YYNGEE come from the germline V gene. The CDR3 runs to 13 residues. The CDR3 loop reads CASSAQGFETQYF. CDR3 sequence (DNA): TGTGCCAGCAGCGCACAGGGATTTGAGACCCAGTACTTC.

J is TRBJ2-7 and V is TRBV1; TRBD1, the table's D call, lacks a check against the DNA. TRBV1 is flagged as a pseudogene. This CDR3 region has 16 residues. The CDR3 is CTSSQDWQASSYEQYF. In nucleotides, the CDR3 is TGCACCAGCAGCCAAGATTGGCAGGCCAGCTCCTACGAGCAGTACTTC.

The chain carries TRBV5-1 and TRBJ1-1; tentative D call: TRBD1 (5 bases). Germline loops: CDR1 SGHRS, CDR2 YFSETQ. Trimming left V 5 bases short and J 6 bases short, with 20 bases between. CDR3 length: 15 amino acids. CDR3 nucleotide sequence: TGCGCCAGCAGGTACACTGTCGGGGGGGACCCTGAAGCTTTCTTT. Translating gives CASRYTVGGDPEAFF.

V gene TRBV28 combines with J gene TRBJ1-4; the D is unclear. The germline gives CDR1 MDHEN, CDR2 SYDVKM. This CDR3 contains 15 residues. The V end was cut by 6 bases, the J end by 0 bases, with 11 bases between. The CDR3 DNA is TGTGCCAGCAGCGACGCCTTCACAACTAATGAAAAACTGTTTTTT. It codes for CASSDAFTTNEKLFF.

The V gene is TRBV5-1, the J gene TRBJ1-1; D is possibly TRBD1 (6 bases). Trimming cost V 0 bases and J 4 bases, with 16 bases left between them. The CDR3 runs 16 residues. Germline CDR1 and CDR2: SGHRS and YFSETQ. CDR3 loop: CASSLDPTGSGTEAFF. DNA of the CDR3: TGCGCCAGCAGCTTGGACCCTACAGGGTCGGGCACTGAAGCTTTCTTT.

The V and J genes are TRBV2 and TRBJ2-5; D is ambiguous. V dropped 2 bases and J dropped 2 bases, with 6 bases sitting between them. CDR1 and CDR2 (germline): SNHLY, FYNNEI. The length of the CDR3 is 13 residues. The CDR3 spells CASSERIQETQYF. The CDR3 DNA reads TGTGCCAGCAGTGAACGGATTCAAGAGACCCAGTACTTC.

The gene calls are TRBV28 and TRBJ1-6, with D possibly TRBD1 on 5 matching bases. The CDR3 has 13 residues. Trimming cost V 4 bases and J 10 bases, with 11 bases left between them. Germline loops: CDR1 MDHEN, CDR2 SYDVKM. CDR3 sequence (DNA): TGTGCCAGCAGTTGGGGCTCGGAATCACCCCTCCACTTT. This gives the protein CASSWGSESPLHF. The full variable domain, with the rest looked up from reference TRBV28 and TRBJ1-6, is DVKVTQSSRYLVKRTGEKVFLECVQDMDHENMFWYRQDPGLGLRLIYFSYDVKMKEKGDIPEGYSVSREKKERFSLILESASTNQTSMYLCASSWGSESPLHFGNGTRLTVT.

This clone has only a few counts. The chain combines TRBV9 with TRBJ1-3; D might be TRBD1 (5 bases). With 0 bases removed from V and 2 bases from J, the gap between germline ends came to 18 bases. The germline CDR1 and CDR2 sequences are SGDLS and YYNGEE. The CDR3 has 18 residues. The CDR3 coding sequence is TGTGCCAGCAGCGTAGGAAAACAGGTAGAAACCGCTGGAAACACCATATATTTT. Its protein product is CASSVGKQVETAGNTIYF.

The V and J genes are TRBV5-1 and TRBJ2-3, with D possibly being TRBD2 (5 bases). The ends were cut back, 4 bases at V and 2 bases at J, with 17 bases in the middle. CDR3 size: 16 residues. The V gene's germline CDR1 is SGHRS and CDR2 YFSETQ. CDR3 sequence: CASSADLSGATDTQYF. Written as DNA, the CDR3 is TGCGCCAGCAGCGCCGACTTGAGCGGAGCCACAGATACGCAGTATTTT.